This TCR beta chain is drawn from a study of identical twins. Whole-study findings and limits: Its conclusions, products of cross-sectional statistical analysis, did not come from following the same donors. There is a chance that invariant MAIT and iNKT cells partially muddied zero-insertion analyses.

This clonotype came up once. Its antigen remains unknown. The CDR3 length is 19 residues. The germline V gene has CDR1 WSHSY and CDR2 SAAADI. The junction had 9 bases not matched to a gene; V was cut back by 3 bases and J by 2 bases. TCRdb independently ran MiXCR on the 5' RACE reads; one entry per CDR3 protein. The sample lists a few hundred thousand distinct CDR3 sequences, 15% to 20% occurring once. Sequenced material: naive T cells sorted from blood. The chain is built from TRBV10-2 and TRBJ2-3, with TRBD2 matching 15 bases. This clonotype was obtained from a man in his forties or fifties in good health. This chain's CDR3 is CASSEGTSGGPRVTDTQYF. In nucleotides, the CDR3 is TGCGCCAGCAGTGAAGGGACTAGCGGGGGGCCTCGAGTCACAGATACGCAGTATTTT.